This T cell receptor (beta chain) emerged from a study of regulatory T cells in long-lasting Graves disease. Building the TCR beta libraries relied on iRepertoire HTBI primers, and CDR3 regions underwent Arm-PCR. TCRdb independently ran MiXCR on the multiplex PCR reads; one entry per CDR3 protein. The top ten clones hold 10% to 15% of a sample with approximately 440,000 distinct CDR3 sequences, 15% to 20% of them seen once. The table lists this clonotype with a few counts. Its target is unknown. Time point noted: newly diagnosed GD, antithyroid drugs for less than 3 months. Isolated PBMC RNA provided the starting material for the TCR library. From germline, CDR1 is LNHNV and CDR2 YYDKDF (reference sequence). V dropped 0 bases and J dropped 5 bases, with 5 bases sitting between them. The CDR3 loop spans 13 amino acids. Points from the study as a whole: Persistent Graves' patients showed reduced TCR diversity versus newly diagnosed patients. Fewer public clonotypes were shared by new patients (roughly 910) than by persistent patients (roughly 2,500). Persistent disease preferred TRBV28, TRBJ1-2 and TRBJ2-5; new disease, TRBV20-1 and TRBJ2-1.

The sample was also linked to a second study, of T cells in Graves' hyperthyroidism and ophthalmopathy. According to that study: Stable Graves' hyperthyroidism meant no ophthalmopathy progression within 18 months.

The TCR sequence derives from a man aged 35 to 55 with Graves disease. This chain links TRBV15 with TRBJ1-5; D is unresolved. The specimen comprised peripheral blood mononuclear cells (PBMCs), sampled at new diagnosis, from a patient treated with antithyroid drugs. CDR3 bases: TGTGCCACCAGCAGAGATCCAGATCAGCCCCAGCATTTT. Amino acid sequence: CATSRDPDQPQHF.